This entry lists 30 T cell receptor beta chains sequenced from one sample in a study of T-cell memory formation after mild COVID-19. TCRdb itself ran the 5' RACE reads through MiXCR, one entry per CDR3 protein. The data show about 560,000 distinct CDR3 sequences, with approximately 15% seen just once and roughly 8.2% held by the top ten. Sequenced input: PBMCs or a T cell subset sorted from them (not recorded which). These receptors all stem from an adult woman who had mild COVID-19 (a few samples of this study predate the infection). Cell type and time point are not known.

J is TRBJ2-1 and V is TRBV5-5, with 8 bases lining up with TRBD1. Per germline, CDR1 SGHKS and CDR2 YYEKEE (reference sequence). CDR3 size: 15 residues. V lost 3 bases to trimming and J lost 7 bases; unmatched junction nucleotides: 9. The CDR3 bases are TGTGCCAGCAGCTGGCGGGAACAGGGGGGAAATGAGCAGTTCTTC. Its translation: CASSWREQGGNEQFF. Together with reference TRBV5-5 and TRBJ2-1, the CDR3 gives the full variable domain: DAGVTQSPTHLIKTRGQQVTLRCSPISGHKSVSWYQQVLGQGPQFIFQYYEKEERGRGNFPDRFSARQFPNYSSELNVNALLLGDSALYLCASSWREQGGNEQFFGPGTRLTVL.

CDR3 residues: CASSPNRGPYGYTF. The CDR3, as DNA: TGTGCCAGCTCACCGAACAGGGGCCCCTATGGCTACACCTTC. V is TRBV18 and J is TRBJ1-2; 7 bases map to TRBD1. Germline lookup yields CDR1 KGHSH and CDR2 LQKENI. This CDR3 is built from 14 residues. V shed 3 bases and J 4 bases; nucleotides not matched to a gene: 5. Together with reference TRBV18 and TRBJ1-2, the CDR3 gives the full variable domain: NAGVMQNPRHLVRRRGQEARLRCSPMKGHSHVYWYRQLPEEGLKFMVYLQKENIIDESGMPKERFSAEFPKEGPSILRIQQVVRGDSAAYFCASSPNRGPYGYTFGSGTRLTVV.

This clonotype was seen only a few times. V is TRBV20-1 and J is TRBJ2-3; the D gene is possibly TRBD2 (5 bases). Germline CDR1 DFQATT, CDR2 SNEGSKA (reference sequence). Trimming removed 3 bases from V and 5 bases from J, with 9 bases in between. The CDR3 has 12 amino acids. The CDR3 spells CSARSGGDTQYF. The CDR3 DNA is TGCAGTGCTAGGAGCGGCGGAGATACGCAGTATTTT.

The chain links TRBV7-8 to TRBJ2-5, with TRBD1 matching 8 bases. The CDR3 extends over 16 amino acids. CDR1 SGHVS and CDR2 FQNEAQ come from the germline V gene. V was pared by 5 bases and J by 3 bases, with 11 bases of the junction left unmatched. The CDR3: CASSPRAGGDEETQYF. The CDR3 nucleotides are TGTGCCAGCAGCCCCCGGGCAGGGGGCGATGAAGAGACCCAGTACTTC. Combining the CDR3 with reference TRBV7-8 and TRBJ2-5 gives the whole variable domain GAGVSQSPRYKVAKRGQDVALRCDPISGHVSLFWYQQALGQGPEFLTYFQNEAQLDKSGLPSDRFFAERPEGSVSTLKIQRTQQEDSAVYLCASSPRAGGDEETQYFGPGTRLLVL.

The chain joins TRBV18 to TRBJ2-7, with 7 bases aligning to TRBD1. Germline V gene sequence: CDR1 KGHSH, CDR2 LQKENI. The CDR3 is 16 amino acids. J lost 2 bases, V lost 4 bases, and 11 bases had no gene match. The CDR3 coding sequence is TGTGCCAGCTCACTCTCGACAGGGCATTTGACCTACGAGCAGTACTTC. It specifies CASSLSTGHLTYEQYF.

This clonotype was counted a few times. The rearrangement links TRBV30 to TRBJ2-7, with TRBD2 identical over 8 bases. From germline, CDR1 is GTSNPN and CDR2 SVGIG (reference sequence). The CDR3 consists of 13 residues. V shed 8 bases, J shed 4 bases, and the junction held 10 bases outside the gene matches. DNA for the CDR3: TGTGCCGGGAACCGGGAGGGCCCTTACGAGCAGTACTTC. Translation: CAGNREGPYEQYF. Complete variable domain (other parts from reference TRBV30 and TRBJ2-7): SQTIHQWPATLVQPVGSPLSLECTVEGTSNPNLYWYRQAAGRGLQLLFYSVGIGQISSEVPQNLSASRPQDRQFILSSKKLLLSDSGFYLCAGNREGPYEQYFGPGTRLTVT.

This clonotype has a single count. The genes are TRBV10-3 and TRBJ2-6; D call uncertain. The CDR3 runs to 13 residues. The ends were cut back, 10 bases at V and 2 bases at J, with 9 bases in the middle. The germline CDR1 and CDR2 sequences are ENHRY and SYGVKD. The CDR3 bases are TGTGCCACTGCCGAAACTGGGGCCAACGTCCTGACTTTC. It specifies CATAETGANVLTF.

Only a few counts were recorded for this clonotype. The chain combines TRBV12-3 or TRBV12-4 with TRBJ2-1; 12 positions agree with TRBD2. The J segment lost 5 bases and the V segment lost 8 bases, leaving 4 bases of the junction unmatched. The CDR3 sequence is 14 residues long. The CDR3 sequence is CASLAGGGHNEQFF. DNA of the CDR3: TGTGCCAGCCTAGCGGGGGGGGGGCACAATGAGCAGTTCTTC.

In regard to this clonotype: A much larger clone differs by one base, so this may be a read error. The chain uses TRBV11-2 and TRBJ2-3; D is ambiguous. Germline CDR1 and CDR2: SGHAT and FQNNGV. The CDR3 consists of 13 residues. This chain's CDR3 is CASSPSPPDTKYF. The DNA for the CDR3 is TGTGCCAGCAGTCCCAGTCCACCGGATACGAAGTATTTT.

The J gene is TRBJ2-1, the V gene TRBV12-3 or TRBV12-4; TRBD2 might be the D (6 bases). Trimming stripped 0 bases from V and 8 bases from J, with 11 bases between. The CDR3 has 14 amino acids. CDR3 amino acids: CASSLAGSHHEQFF. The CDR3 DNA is TGTGCCAGCAGTTTAGCCGGGAGTCACCATGAGCAGTTCTTC.

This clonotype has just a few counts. The CDR3 DNA is TGTGCCAGCAGCTCTGGACAGGGGAGGAATGAGCAGTTCTTC. This translates into CASSSGQGRNEQFF. This chain connects TRBV7-3 to TRBJ2-1, with 9 bases lining up with TRBD1. CDR1 is SGHTA, CDR2 FQGTGA, per germline. This CDR3 is built from 14 residues. V was pared by 4 bases and J by 7 bases, with 5 bases of the junction left unmatched.

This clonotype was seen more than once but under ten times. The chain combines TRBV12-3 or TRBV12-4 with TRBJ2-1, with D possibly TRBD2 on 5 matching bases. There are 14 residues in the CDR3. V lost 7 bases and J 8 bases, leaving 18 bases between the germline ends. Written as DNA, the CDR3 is TGTGCCAGCACTCCTTGGGTAGAGGGCGATGAGCAGTTCTTC. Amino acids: CASTPWVEGDEQFF.

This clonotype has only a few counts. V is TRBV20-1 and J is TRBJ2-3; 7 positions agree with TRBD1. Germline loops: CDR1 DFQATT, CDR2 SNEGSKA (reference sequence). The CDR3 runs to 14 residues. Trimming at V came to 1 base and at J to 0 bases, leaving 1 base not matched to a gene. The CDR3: CSARVTGSTDTQYF. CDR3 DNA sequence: TGCAGTGCTAGAGTGACAGGGAGCACAGATACGCAGTATTTT.

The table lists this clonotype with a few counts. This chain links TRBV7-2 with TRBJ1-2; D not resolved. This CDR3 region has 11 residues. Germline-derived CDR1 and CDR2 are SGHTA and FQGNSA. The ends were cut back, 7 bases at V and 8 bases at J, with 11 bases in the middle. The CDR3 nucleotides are TGTGCCAGCAAAGCCAACCGGGGCTACACCTTC. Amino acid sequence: CASKANRGYTF.

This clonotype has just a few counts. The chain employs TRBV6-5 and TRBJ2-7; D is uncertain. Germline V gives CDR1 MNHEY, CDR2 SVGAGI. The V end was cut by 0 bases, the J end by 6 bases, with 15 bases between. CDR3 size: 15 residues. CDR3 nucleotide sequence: TGTGCCAGCAGTTACTCAAGCCAACCTCTTGGCGAGCAGTACTTC. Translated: CASSYSSQPLGEQYF.

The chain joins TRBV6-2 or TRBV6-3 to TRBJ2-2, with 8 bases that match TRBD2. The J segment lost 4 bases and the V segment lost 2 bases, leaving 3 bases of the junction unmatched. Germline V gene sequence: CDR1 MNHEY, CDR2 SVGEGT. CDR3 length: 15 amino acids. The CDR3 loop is CASSYGGLVTGELFF. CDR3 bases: TGTGCCAGCAGTTACGGGGGACTAGTCACCGGGGAGCTGTTTTTT.

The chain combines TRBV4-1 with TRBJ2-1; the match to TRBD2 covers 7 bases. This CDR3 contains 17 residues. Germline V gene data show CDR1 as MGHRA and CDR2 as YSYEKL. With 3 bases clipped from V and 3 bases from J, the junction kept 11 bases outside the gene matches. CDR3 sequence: CASSQEYVRDYYNEQFF. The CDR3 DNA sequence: TGCGCCAGCAGCCAGGAATACGTCCGGGACTACTACAATGAGCAGTTCTTC.

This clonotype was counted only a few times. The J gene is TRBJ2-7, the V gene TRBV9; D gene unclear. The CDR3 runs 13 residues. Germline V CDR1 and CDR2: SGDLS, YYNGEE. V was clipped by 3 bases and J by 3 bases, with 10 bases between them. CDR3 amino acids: CASSGDIHYEQYF. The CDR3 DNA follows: TGTGCCAGCAGCGGAGACATACACTACGAGCAGTACTTC.

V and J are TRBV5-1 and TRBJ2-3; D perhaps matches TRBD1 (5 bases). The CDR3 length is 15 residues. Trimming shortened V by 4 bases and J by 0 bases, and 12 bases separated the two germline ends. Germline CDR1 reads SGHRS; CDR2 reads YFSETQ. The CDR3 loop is CASSPRTTSTDTQYF. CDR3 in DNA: TGCGCCAGCAGCCCGAGGACAACTAGCACAGATACGCAGTATTTT.

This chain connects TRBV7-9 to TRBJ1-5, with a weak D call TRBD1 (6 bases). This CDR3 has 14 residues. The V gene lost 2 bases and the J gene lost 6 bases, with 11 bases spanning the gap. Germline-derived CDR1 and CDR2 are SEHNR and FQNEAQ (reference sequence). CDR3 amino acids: CASSLNREGQPQHF. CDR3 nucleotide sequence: TGTGCCAGCAGCTTAAACAGGGAAGGTCAGCCCCAGCATTTT.

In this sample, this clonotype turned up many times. Written as DNA, the CDR3 is TGTGCCAGCAGTCCGACAGGTCAAGCCTATGGCTACACCTTC. Protein sequence: CASSPTGQAYGYTF. The chain employs TRBV6-6 and TRBJ1-2; a possible D gene is TRBD1 (6 bases). CDR3 size: 14 residues. V lost 5 bases, J lost 4 bases, and 14 bases lay in between. The germline V gene has CDR1 MNHNY and CDR2 SVGAGI (reference sequence).

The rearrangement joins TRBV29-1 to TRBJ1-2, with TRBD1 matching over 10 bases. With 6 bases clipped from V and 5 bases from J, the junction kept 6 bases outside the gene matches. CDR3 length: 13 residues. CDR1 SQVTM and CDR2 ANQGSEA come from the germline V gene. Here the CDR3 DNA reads TGCAGCGTCCTCCGACAGGGGGCATATGGCTACACCTTC. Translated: CSVLRQGAYGYTF.

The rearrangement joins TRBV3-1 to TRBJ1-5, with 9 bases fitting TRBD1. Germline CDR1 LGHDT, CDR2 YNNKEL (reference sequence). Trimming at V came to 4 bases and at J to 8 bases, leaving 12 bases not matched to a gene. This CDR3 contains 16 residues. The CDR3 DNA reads TGTGCCAGCAGCCCTAGCGGAGGGACAGGGAGGAAGCCCCAGCATTTT. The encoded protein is CASSPSGGTGRKPQHF.

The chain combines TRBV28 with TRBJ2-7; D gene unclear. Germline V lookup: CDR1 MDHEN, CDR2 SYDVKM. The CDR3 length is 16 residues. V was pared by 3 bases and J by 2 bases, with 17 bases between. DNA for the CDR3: TGTGCCAGCAGTTTTGTCGCGGCAGTAAGCACCTACGAGCAGTACTTC. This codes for CASSFVAAVSTYEQYF.

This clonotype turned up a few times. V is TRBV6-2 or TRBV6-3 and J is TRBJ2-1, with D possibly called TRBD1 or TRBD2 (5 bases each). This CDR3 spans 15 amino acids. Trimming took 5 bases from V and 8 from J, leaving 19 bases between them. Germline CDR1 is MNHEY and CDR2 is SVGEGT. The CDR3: CASSQPGRSLHEQFF. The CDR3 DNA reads TGTGCCAGCAGTCAACCGGGACGCAGCCTCCATGAGCAGTTCTTC.

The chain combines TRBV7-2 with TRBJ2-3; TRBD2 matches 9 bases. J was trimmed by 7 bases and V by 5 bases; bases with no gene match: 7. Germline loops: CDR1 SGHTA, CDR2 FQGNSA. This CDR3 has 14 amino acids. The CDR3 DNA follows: TGTGCCAGCAGCGGACTAGCGCGGGCCCATACGCAGTATTTT. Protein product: CASSGLARAHTQYF.

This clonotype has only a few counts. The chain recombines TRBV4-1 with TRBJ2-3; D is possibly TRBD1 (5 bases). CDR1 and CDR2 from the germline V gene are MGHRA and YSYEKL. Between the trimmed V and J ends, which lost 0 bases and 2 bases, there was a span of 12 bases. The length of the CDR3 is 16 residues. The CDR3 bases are TGCGCCAGCAGCCAAGATAGCCAGGGAATCACAGATACGCAGTATTTT. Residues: CASSQDSQGITDTQYF.

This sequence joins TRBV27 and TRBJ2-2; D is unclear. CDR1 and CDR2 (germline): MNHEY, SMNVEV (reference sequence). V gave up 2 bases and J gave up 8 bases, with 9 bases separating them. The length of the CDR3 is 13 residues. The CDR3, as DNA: TGTGCCAGCAGTTTACTAACTAATGGGGAGCTGTTTTTT. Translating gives CASSLLTNGELFF.

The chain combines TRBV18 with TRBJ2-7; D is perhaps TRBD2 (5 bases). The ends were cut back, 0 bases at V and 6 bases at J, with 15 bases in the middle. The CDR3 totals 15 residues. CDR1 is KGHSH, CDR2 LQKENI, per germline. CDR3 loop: CASSPPSSREFEQYF. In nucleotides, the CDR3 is TGTGCCAGCTCACCACCTTCGTCCCGGGAATTCGAGCAGTACTTC. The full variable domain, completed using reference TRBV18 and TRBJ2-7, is NAGVMQNPRHLVRRRGQEARLRCSPMKGHSHVYWYRQLPEEGLKFMVYLQKENIIDESGMPKERFSAEFPKEGPSILRIQQVVRGDSAAYFCASSPPSSREFEQYFGPGTRLTVT.

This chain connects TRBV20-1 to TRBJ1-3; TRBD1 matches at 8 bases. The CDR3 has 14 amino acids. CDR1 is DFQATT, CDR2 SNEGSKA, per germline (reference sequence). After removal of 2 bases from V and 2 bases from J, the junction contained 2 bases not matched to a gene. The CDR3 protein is CSARPDRAGNTIYF. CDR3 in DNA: TGCAGTGCTAGACCGGACAGGGCTGGAAACACCATATATTTT.